Following are 13 T cell receptor beta chains from one sample sequenced in a study of shared clonotypes between healthy human individuals. Method: immunoSEQ multiplex PCR; TCRdb's copy keeps in-frame clones and lacks some. The sample includes approximately 2,000,000 clones, around 92% of them seen just once. The sequenced sample was naive CD4+ T cells from PBMCs. Subset reported: CD45RA+ positively selected. All receptors come from a man aged 18 to 35 in good health. Some clones in this sample may be carry-over from other donors' samples.

This chain links TRBV19 with TRBJ2-1; D unclear. The V end was cut by 7 bases, the J end by 0 bases, with 10 bases between. The length of the CDR3 is 14 residues. In germline, CDR1 is LNHDA, CDR2 SQIVND (reference sequence). The CDR3 sequence is CASKVGFSYNEQFF. In DNA form, the CDR3 reads TGTGCCAGTAAGGTTGGCTTCTCCTACAATGAGCAGTTCTTC.

The chain couples TRBV18 to TRBJ1-2, with TRBD1 as a possible D gene (6 bases). Germline CDR1 KGHSH, CDR2 LQKENI. Trimming removed 2 bases from V and 6 bases from J, with 16 bases in between. The length of the CDR3 is 15 residues. CDR3 DNA sequence: TGTGCCAGCTCACCATACCAGGGGCGCGAGGATGGCTACACCTTC. Translated, it gives CASSPYQGREDGYTF.

The chain carries TRBV29-1 and TRBJ1-1; no clear D. The ends were cut back, 4 bases at V and 1 base at J, with 10 bases in the middle. Germline loops: CDR1 SQVTM, CDR2 ANQGSEA. The length of the CDR3 is 13 residues. CDR3 sequence reads: CSVAVQSNTEAFF. CDR3 bases: TGCAGCGTTGCGGTACAGTCGAACACTGAAGCTTTCTTT.

The rearrangement joins TRBV15 to TRBJ2-7; no clear D gene. Trimming took off 5 bases at V and 3 bases at J, with 14 bases between the two ends. Germline V gene data show CDR1 as LNHNV and CDR2 as YYDKDF (reference sequence). The CDR3 consists of 14 residues. The CDR3 bases are TGTGCCACCAGCGGCCGGGCCCACCACTACGAGCAGTACTTC. It translates to CATSGRAHHYEQYF.

This clone appeared a few times. The chain joins TRBV29-1 to TRBJ1-1; 9 bases align to TRBD1. CDR1 and CDR2 (germline): SQVTM, ANQGSEA. After removal of 0 bases from V and 7 bases from J, the junction contained 3 bases not matched to a gene. The CDR3 runs 13 residues. CDR3 DNA sequence: TGCAGCGTTGAAGACCGGACAGGGGTTGAAGCTTTCTTT. This translates into CSVEDRTGVEAFF.

The V gene is TRBV7-3, the J gene TRBJ2-1, with TRBD2 matching 10 bases. The germline V gene encodes CDR1 SGHTA and CDR2 FQGTGA. V lost 5 bases, J lost 4 bases, and 5 bases stayed unmatched. The CDR3 sequence is 15 residues long. This CDR3 reads CASSQSSGSYNEQFF. CDR3 bases: TGTGCCAGCAGCCAATCTAGCGGGAGTTACAATGAGCAGTTCTTC.

V usage is TRBV5-1 and J usage is TRBJ2-3; 12 bases match TRBD2. This CDR3 is built from 17 residues. Germline V gives CDR1 SGHRS, CDR2 YFSETQ. Unmatched junction bases numbered 8, after V lost 2 bases and J lost 4 bases. Here the CDR3 reads CASSFGLAGGQADTQYF. The CDR3 DNA sequence: TGCGCCAGCAGCTTTGGCCTAGCGGGAGGGCAGGCAGATACGCAGTATTTT.

The chain recombines TRBV7-3 with TRBJ2-3; 7 nucleotides align to TRBD2. CDR1 is SGHTA, CDR2 FQGTGA, per germline. This CDR3 region has 15 residues. After removal of 1 base from V and 4 bases from J, the junction contained 5 bases not matched to a gene. DNA of the CDR3: TGTGCCAGCAGCTTAATGGCGGGAGTCGCAGATACGCAGTATTTT. Its protein is CASSLMAGVADTQYF.

The chain employs TRBV20-1 and TRBJ1-1; D is undetermined. This CDR3 spans 11 amino acids. CDR1 is DFQATT and CDR2 is SNEGSKA in the germline V gene (reference sequence). V lost 5 bases and J 1 base, leaving 5 bases between the germline ends. This chain's CDR3 is CSAPPNTEAFF. The CDR3 DNA sequence: TGCAGTGCTCCCCCGAACACTGAAGCTTTCTTT.

This chain connects TRBV6-5 to TRBJ1-2; perhaps TRBD1 as D (6 bases). Germline CDR1 and CDR2: MNHEY and SVGAGI. The CDR3 is 15 residues long. Trimming left V 2 bases short and J 4 bases short, with 14 bases between. CDR3 sequence: CASSYRDGGAYGYTF. The DNA of the CDR3 is TGTGCCAGCAGTTACCGTGATGGGGGCGCCTATGGCTACACCTTC.

The CDR3 DNA reads as TGCAGCGTTGAATCAGGGTCGGTGACCCAGTACTTC. This gives the protein CSVESGSVTQYF. V and J are TRBV29-1 and TRBJ2-5; weak D call: TRBD1 (5 bases). Germline V gene data show CDR1 as SQVTM and CDR2 as ANQGSEA. Trimming cost V 2 bases and J 7 bases, with 11 bases left between them. The CDR3 loop spans 12 amino acids.

The rearrangement uses TRBV5-5 and TRBJ2-7; TRBD1 matches 8 bases. Germline V gene data show CDR1 as SGHKS and CDR2 as YYEKEE (reference sequence). The CDR3 runs 15 residues. J lost 2 bases, V lost 4 bases, and 8 bases had no gene match. As DNA, the CDR3 is TGTGCCAGCAGCACGCAGACAGGGGCCCCCTACGAGCAGTACTTC. Its protein is CASSTQTGAPYEQYF.

The chain joins TRBV2 to TRBJ2-7; D gene uncertain. Trimming pared 3 bases from V and 2 bases from J, leaving 20 bases between. The CDR3 totals 17 residues. The germline CDR1 and CDR2 sequences are SNHLY and FYNNEI. This CDR3 reads CASSDNRWLLSPYEQYF. CDR3 DNA sequence: TGTGCCAGCAGTGATAATAGATGGCTTTTAAGTCCCTACGAGCAGTACTTC.